The 5 T cell receptor beta chains presented below share a single source sample, sequenced in a study of T cell responses to AZD1222 COVID-19 vaccine. Only in-frame clones appear in the TCRdb table, and some are missing; sequencing was by immunoSEQ multiplex PCR. The sample has about 170,000 clones, roughly 92% seen once; the top ten hold around 1.7%. Sequencing was performed on peripheral blood, taken on day 0 of AZD1222 vaccination. All receptors come from an adult in good health.

The chain carries TRBV5-4 and TRBJ1-3; 7 bases match TRBD1. J was trimmed by 2 bases and V by 4 bases; bases with no gene match: 9. The CDR3 spans 16 residues. CDR1 is SGHNT and CDR2 is YYREEE in the germline V gene (reference sequence). The CDR3 nucleotides read TGTGCCAGCAGCCGAGGGGGCCGATCCACTGGAAACACCATATATTTT. This gives the protein CASSRGGRSTGNTIYF.

The chain employs TRBV5-1 and TRBJ2-2; TRBD1 matches at 10 bases. There are 16 residues in the CDR3. The V and J ends lost 0 bases and 3 bases, in that order; junction bases with no gene match: 2. CDR1 is SGHRS and CDR2 is YFSETQ in the germline V gene. CDR3 region: CASSLGTGGHTGELFF. Written as DNA, the CDR3 is TGCGCCAGCAGCTTGGGGACAGGGGGGCACACCGGGGAGCTGTTTTTT. Full variable domain (rest looked up from reference TRBV5-1 and TRBJ2-2): KAGVTQTPRYLIKTRGQQVTLSCSPISGHRSVSWYQQTPGQGLQFLFEYFSETQRNKGNFPGRFSGRQFSNSRSEMNVSTLELGDSALYLCASSLGTGGHTGELFFGEGSRLTVL.

The V call is TRBV5-6, the J call TRBJ1-2; 7 nucleotides agree with TRBD1. The CDR3 loop spans 13 amino acids. Germline CDR1 is SGHDT and CDR2 is YYEEEE. Trimming cost V 4 bases and J 3 bases; bases outside gene matches: 3. CDR3 loop: CASSPDRDYGYTF. CDR3 sequence (DNA): TGTGCCAGCAGCCCCGACAGGGACTATGGCTACACCTTC.

The rearrangement joins TRBV19 to TRBJ2-1, with 7 nucleotides matching TRBD2. The J segment lost 1 base and the V segment lost 1 base, leaving 4 bases of the junction unmatched. CDR1 is LNHDA and CDR2 is SQIVND in the germline V gene (reference sequence). This CDR3 is 16 amino acids long. CDR3 in DNA: TGTGCCAGTAGTATAGCGGCTAGCGGTTCCTACAATGAGCAGTTCTTC. Protein sequence: CASSIAASGSYNEQFF.

The rearrangement links TRBV5-6 to TRBJ2-1, with no clear D. The CDR3 has 13 amino acids. Germline V gene lookup returns CDR1 SGHDT and CDR2 YYEEEE. V was shortened by 0 bases and J by 12 bases, with 13 bases between the two germline ends. The CDR3 loop reads CASSLGSINRQFF. The CDR3 DNA sequence: TGTGCCAGCAGCTTGGGTTCTATAAACCGGCAGTTCTTC.